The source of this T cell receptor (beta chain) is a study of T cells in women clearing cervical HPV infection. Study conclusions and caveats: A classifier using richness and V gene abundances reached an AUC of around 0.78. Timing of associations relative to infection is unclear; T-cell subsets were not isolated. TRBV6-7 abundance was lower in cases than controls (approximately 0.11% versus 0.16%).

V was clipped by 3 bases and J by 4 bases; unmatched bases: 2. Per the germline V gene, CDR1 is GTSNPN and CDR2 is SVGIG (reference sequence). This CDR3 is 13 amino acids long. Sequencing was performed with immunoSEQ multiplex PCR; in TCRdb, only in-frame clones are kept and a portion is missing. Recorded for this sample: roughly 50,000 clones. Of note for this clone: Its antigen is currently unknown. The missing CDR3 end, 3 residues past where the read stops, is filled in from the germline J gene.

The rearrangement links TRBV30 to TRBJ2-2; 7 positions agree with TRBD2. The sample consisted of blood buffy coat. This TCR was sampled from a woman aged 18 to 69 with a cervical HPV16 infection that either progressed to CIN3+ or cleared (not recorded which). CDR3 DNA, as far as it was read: TGTGCCTGGAGGGGGGGGAGCACCGGGGAG. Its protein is CAWRGGSTGE. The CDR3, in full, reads CAWRGGSTGELFF.